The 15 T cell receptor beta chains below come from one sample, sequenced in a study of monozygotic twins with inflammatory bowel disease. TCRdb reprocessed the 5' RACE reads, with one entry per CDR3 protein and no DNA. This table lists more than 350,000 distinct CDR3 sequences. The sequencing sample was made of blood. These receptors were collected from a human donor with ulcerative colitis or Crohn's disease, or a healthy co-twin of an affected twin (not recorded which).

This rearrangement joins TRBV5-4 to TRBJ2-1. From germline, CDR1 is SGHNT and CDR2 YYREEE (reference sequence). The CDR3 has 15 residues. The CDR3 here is CASSLSFRKDNEQFF. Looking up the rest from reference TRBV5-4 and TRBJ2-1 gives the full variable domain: ETGVTQSPTHLIKTRGQQVTLRCSSQSGHNTVSWYQQALGQGPQFIFQYYREEENGRGNFPPRFSGLQFPNYSSELNVNALELDDSALYLCASSLSFRKDNEQFFGPGTRLTVL.

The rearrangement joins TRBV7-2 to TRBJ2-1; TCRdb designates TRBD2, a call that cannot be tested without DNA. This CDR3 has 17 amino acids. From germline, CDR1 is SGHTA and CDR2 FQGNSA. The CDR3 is CASSSPGTGPSYNEQFF. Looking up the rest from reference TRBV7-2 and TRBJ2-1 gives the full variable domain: GAGVSQSPSNKVTEKGKDVELRCDPISGHTALYWYRQSLGQGLEFLIYFQGNSAPDKSGLPSDRFSAERTGGSVSTLTIQRTQQEDSAVYLCASSSPGTGPSYNEQFFGPGTRLTVL.

The CDR3 spells CASSSPWPGVGGNEQFF. The chain recombines TRBV12-3 or TRBV12-4 with TRBJ2-1; the TRBD1 assignment by TCRdb is unverifiable without DNA. The CDR3 loop spans 17 amino acids.

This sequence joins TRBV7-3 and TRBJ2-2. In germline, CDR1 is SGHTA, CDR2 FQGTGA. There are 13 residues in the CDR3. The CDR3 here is CASSIQVDGELFF.

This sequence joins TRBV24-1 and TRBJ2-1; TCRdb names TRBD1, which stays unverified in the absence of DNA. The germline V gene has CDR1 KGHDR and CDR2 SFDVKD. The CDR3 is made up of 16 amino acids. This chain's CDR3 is CATSDQRQGLYNEQFF.

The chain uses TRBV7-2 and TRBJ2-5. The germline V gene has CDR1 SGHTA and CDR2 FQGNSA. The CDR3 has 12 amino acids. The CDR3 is CASSLAVATQYF. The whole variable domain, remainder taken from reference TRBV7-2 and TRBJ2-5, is GAGVSQSPSNKVTEKGKDVELRCDPISGHTALYWYRQSLGQGLEFLIYFQGNSAPDKSGLPSDRFSAERTGGSVSTLTIQRTQQEDSAVYLCASSLAVATQYFGPGTRLLVL.

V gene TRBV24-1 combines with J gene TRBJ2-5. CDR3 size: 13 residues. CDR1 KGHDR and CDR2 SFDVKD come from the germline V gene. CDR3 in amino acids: CATSVGSTETQYF.

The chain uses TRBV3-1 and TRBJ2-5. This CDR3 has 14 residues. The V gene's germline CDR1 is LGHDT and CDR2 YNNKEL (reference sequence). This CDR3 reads CASSQGDLLETQYF.

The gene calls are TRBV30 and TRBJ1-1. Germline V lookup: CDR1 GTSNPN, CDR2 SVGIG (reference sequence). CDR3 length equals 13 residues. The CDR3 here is CAWSGQTNTEAFF.

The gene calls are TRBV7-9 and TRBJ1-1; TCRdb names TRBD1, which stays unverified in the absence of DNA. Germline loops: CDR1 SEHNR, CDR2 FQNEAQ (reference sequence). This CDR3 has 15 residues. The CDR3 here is CASSLTQGPNTEAFF. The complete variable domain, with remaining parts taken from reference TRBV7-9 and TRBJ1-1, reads DTGVSQNPRHKITKRGQNVTFRCDPISEHNRLYWYRQTLGQGPEFLTYFQNEAQLEKSRLLSDRFSAERPKGSFSTLEIQRTEQGDSAMYLCASSLTQGPNTEAFFGQGTRLTVV.

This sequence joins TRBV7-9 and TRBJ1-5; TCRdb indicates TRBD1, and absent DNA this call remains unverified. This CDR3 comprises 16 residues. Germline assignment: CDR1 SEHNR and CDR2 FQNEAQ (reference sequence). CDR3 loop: CASSLAEQGSNQPQHF.

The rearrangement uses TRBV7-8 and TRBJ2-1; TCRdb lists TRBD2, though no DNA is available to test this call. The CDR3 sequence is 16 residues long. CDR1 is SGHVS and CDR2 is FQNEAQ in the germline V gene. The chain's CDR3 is CASSSRAGSSNNEQFF.

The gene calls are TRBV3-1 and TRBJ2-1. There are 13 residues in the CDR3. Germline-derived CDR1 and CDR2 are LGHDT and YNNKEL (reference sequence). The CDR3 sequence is CASSHPLNDEQFF.

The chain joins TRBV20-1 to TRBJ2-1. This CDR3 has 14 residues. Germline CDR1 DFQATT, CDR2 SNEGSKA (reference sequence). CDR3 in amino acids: CSARVPSGYNEQFF.

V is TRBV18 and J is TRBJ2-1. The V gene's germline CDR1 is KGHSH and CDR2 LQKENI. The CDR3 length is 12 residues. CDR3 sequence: CASSQTRYEQFF.